This T cell receptor beta chain was profiled in a study of shared T cell receptors in the human thymus. Data came from immunoSEQ multiplex PCR; TCRdb stores just in-frame clones and leaves some out. This table has more than 550,000 clones, 87% appearing once. After removal of 2 bases from V and 0 bases from J, the junction contained 4 bases not matched to a gene. Germline V gene sequence: CDR1 SGHTA, CDR2 FQGNSA. CDR3 length: 15 residues. The sample also formed part of further work on human thymus T cells.

Input material: thymocytes. This TCR came from a boy in the first two years of life with a congenital heart defect. This chain connects TRBV7-2 to TRBJ2-7, with TRBD2 matching 7 bases. The CDR3 loop reads CASSLWEGSSYEQYF. The CDR3 bases are TGTGCCAGCAGCTTATGGGAGGGGAGCTCCTACGAGCAGTACTTC.